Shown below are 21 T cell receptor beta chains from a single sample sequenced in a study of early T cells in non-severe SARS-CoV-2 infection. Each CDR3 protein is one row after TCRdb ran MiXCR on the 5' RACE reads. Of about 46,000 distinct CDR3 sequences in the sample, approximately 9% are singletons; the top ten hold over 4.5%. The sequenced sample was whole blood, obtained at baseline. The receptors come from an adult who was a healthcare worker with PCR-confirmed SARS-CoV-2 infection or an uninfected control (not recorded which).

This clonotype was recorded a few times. CDR3 in DNA: TGCGCCAGCAGCTTTAAGGGGTGGGGCACAGATACGCAGTATTTT. Protein product: CASSFKGWGTDTQYF. The V call is TRBV5-1, the J call TRBJ2-3; D perhaps matches TRBD1 (5 bases). Trimming took 2 bases from V and 1 from J, leaving 11 bases between them. The CDR3 is made up of 15 amino acids. Germline V gene sequence: CDR1 SGHRS, CDR2 YFSETQ.

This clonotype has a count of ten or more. This CDR3 reads CSAIMDGTNEKLFF. CDR3 nucleotides: TGCAGTGCTATAATGGACGGAACTAATGAAAAACTGTTTTTT. The V and J genes are TRBV20-1 and TRBJ1-4; D not resolved. The CDR3 runs 14 residues. The V and J ends lost 4 bases and 1 base respectively, with 10 bases between them. Germline CDR1 reads DFQATT; CDR2 reads SNEGSKA (reference sequence).

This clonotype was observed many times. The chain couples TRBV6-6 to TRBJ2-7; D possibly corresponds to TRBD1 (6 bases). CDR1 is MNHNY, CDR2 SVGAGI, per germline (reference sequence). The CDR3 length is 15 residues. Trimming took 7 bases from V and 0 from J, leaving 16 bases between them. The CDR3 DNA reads TGTGCCAGCACCTACAAGGGGGTAAACTCCTACGAGCAGTACTTC. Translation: CASTYKGVNSYEQYF.

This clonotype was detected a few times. The chain's CDR3 is CASSFSGAIEQYF. CDR3 nucleotide sequence: TGTGCCAGTAGTTTCTCGGGGGCCATCGAGCAGTACTTC. V usage is TRBV19 and J usage is TRBJ2-7; D possibly matches TRBD1 or TRBD2 (6 bases each). The V end was cut by 5 bases, the J end by 6 bases, with 14 bases between. CDR1 is LNHDA, CDR2 SQIVND, per germline (reference sequence). The CDR3 spans 13 residues. The complete variable domain, with remaining parts taken from reference TRBV19 and TRBJ2-7, reads DGGITQSPKYLFRKEGQNVTLSCEQNLNHDAMYWYRQDPGQGLRLIYYSQIVNDFQKGDIAEGYSVSREKKESFPLTVTSAQKNPTAFYLCASSFSGAIEQYFGPGTRLTVT.

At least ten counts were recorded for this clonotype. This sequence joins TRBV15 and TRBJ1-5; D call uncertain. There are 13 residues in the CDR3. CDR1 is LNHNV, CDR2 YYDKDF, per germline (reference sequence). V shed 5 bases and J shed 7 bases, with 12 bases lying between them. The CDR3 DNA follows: TGTGCCACCAGCGAGGGCTTTCAGCAGCCCCAGCATTTT. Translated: CATSEGFQQPQHF.

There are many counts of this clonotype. The CDR3 is CASSPAGDTIYF. In nucleotides, the CDR3 is TGTGCCAGCAGCCCTGCCGGGGACACCATATATTTT. The V call is TRBV6-6, the J call TRBJ1-3; D gene uncertain. Trimming cost V 6 bases and J 8 bases, with 11 bases left between them. The germline V gene has CDR1 MNHNY and CDR2 SVGAGI (reference sequence). This CDR3 spans 12 amino acids.

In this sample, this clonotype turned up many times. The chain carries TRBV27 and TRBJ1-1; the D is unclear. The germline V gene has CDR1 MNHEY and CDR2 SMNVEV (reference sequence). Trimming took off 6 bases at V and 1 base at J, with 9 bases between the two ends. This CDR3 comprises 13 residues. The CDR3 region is CASSFFPNTEAFF. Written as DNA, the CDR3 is TGTGCCAGCAGCTTTTTCCCGAACACTGAAGCTTTCTTT.

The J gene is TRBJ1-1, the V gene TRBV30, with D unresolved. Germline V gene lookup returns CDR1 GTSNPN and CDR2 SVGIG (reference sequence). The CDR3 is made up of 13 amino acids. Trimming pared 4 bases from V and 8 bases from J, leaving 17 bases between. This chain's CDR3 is CAWTGARWWEAFF. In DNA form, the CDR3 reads TGTGCCTGGACCGGAGCGCGGTGGTGGGAAGCTTTCTTT.

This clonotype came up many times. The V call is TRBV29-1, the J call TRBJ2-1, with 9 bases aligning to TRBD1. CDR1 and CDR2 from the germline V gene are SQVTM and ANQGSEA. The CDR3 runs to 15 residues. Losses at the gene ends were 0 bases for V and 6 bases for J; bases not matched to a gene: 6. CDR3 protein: CSVEDDRGKGNEQFF. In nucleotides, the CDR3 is TGCAGCGTTGAAGACGACAGGGGGAAGGGCAATGAGCAGTTCTTC.

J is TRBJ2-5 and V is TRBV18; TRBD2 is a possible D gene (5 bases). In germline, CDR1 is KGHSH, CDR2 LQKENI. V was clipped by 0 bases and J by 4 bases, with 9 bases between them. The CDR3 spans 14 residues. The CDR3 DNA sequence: TGTGCCAGCTCACCACCGGAGGTGGCAGAGACCCAGTACTTC. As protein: CASSPPEVAETQYF.

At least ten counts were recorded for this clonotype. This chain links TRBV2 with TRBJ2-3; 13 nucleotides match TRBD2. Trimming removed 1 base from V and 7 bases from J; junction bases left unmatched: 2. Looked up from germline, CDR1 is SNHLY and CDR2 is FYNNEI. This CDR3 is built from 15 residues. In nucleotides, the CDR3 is TGTGCCAGCAGTGAAGGGACTAGCGGGGGATATACGCAGTATTTT. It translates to CASSEGTSGGYTQYF.

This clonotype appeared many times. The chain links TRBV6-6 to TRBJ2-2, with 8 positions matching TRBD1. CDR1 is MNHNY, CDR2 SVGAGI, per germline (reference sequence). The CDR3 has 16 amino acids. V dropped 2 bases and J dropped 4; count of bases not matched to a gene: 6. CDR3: CASSYPQGAGTGELFF. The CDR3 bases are TGTGCCAGCAGTTACCCCCAGGGGGCGGGCACCGGGGAGCTGTTTTTT.

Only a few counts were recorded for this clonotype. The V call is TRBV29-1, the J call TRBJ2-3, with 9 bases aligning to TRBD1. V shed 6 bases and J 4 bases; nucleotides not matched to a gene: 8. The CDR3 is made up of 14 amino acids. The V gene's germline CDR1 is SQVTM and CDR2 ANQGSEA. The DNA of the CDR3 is TGCAGCGTAGTAGGGACAGGGCTGGCAGATACGCAGTATTTT. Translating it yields CSVVGTGLADTQYF.

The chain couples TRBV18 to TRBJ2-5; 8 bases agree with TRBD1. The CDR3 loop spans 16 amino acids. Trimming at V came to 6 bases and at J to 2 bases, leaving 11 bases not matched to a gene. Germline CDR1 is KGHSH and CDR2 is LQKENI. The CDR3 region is CASSHRGNTYQETQYF. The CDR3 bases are TGTGCCAGCTCCCACAGGGGGAACACCTATCAAGAGACCCAGTACTTC.

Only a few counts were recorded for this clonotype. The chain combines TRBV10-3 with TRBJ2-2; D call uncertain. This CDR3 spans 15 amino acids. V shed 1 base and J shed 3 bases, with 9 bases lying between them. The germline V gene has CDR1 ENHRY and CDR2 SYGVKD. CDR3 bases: TGTGCCATCAGTGAGTGGGCAGAGGACACCGGGGAGCTGTTTTTT. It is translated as CAISEWAEDTGELFF.

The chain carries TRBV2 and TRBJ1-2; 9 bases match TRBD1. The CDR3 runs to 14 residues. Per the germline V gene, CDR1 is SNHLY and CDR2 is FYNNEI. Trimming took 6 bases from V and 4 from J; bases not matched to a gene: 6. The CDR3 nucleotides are TGTGCCAGCAGAAGACAGGGGGGGAGCTATGGCTACACCTTC. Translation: CASRRQGGSYGYTF.

CDR3 protein: CASSRTGDMNTEAFF. In nucleotides, the CDR3 is TGTGCCAGTAGCAGGACAGGCGATATGAACACTGAAGCTTTCTTT. The chain links TRBV19 to TRBJ1-1; 7 bases are shared with TRBD1. V was clipped by 6 bases and J by 0 bases; unmatched bases: 7. The CDR3 covers 15 residues. Germline lookup yields CDR1 LNHDA and CDR2 SQIVND (reference sequence).

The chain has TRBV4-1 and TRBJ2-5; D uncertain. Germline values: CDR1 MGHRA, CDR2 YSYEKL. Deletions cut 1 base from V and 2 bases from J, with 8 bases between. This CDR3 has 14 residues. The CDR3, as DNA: TGCGCCAGCAGCCAAGCAGGTCTACAAGAGACCCAGTACTTC. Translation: CASSQAGLQETQYF.

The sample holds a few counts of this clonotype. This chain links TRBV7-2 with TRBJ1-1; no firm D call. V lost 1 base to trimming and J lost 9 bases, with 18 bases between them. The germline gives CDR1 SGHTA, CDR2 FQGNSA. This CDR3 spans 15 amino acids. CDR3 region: CASSLEDGVHSKAFF. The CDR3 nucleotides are TGTGCCAGCAGCTTAGAGGATGGGGTTCATAGTAAAGCTTTCTTT.

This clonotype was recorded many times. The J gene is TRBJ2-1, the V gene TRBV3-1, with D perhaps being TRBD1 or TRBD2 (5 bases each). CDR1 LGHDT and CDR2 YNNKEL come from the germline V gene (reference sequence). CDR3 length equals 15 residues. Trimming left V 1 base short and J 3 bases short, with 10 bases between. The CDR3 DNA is TGTGCCAGCAGCCAAGGGGGGTTAAGCTACAATGAGCAGTTCTTC. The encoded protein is CASSQGGLSYNEQFF.

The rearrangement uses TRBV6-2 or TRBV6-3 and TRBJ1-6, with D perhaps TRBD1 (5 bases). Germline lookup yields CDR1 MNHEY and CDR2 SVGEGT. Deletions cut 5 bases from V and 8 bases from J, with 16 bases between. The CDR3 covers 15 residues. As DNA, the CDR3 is TGTGCCAGCAGTCCCCTACGCGGGGGAGATTCACCCCTCCACTTT. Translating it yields CASSPLRGGDSPLHF.